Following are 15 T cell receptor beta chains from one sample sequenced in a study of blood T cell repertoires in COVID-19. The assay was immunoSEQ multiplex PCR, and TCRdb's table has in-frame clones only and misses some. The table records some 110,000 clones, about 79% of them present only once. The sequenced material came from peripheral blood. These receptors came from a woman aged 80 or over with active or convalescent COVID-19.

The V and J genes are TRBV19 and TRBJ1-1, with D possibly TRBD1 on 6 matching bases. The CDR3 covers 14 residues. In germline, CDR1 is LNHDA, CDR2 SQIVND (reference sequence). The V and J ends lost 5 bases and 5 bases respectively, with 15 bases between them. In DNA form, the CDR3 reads TGTGCCAGTAGTCACCGGGGGGCGCAGACTGAAGCTTTCTTT. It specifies CASSHRGAQTEAFF. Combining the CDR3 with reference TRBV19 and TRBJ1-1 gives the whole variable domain DGGITQSPKYLFRKEGQNVTLSCEQNLNHDAMYWYRQDPGQGLRLIYYSQIVNDFQKGDIAEGYSVSREKKESFPLTVTSAQKNPTAFYLCASSHRGAQTEAFFGQGTRLTVV.

The CDR3, as DNA: TGTGCCAGCAGCCACCCCCGGGGGGGTGAAGCTTTCTTT. It encodes CASSHPRGGEAFF. The V call is TRBV3-1 (or the pseudogene TRBV3-2), the J call TRBJ1-1; maybe TRBD1 (5 bases). Germline CDR1 is LGHDT and CDR2 is YNNKEL (reference sequence). The V end lost 3 bases, the J end lost 7 bases, and 12 bases lay between the germline ends. The CDR3 is made up of 13 amino acids.

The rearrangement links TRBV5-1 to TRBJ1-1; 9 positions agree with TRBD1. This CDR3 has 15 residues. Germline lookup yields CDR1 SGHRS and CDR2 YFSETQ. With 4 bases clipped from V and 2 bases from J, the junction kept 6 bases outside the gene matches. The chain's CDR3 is CASSLLQGANTEAFF. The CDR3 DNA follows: TGCGCCAGCAGCCTACTACAGGGGGCTAACACTGAAGCTTTCTTT.

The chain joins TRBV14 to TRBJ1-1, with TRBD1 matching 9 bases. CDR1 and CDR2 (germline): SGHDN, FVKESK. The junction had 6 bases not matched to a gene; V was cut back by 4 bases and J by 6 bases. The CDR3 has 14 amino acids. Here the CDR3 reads CASSLRDRVPEAFF. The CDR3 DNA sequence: TGTGCCAGCAGCCTCCGGGACAGGGTCCCTGAAGCTTTCTTT.

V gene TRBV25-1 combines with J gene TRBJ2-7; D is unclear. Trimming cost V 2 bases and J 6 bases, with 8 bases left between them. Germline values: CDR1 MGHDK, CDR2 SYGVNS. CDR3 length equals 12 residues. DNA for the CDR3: TGTGCCAGCAGTGAACGATCCAGCGAGCAGTACTTC. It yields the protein CASSERSSEQYF.

CDR3 nucleotides: TGTGCCAGTATGCTCCGGTCCGGGCTGCAGGGGTATGGCTACACCTTC. It yields the protein CASMLRSGLQGYGYTF. The chain uses TRBV19 and TRBJ1-2; D is possibly TRBD1 (6 bases). V was cut by 7 bases and J by 5 bases, with 23 bases left in between. The CDR3 extends over 16 amino acids. Germline V gives CDR1 LNHDA, CDR2 SQIVND (reference sequence). Full variable domain (missing parts from reference TRBV19 and TRBJ1-2): DGGITQSPKYLFRKEGQNVTLSCEQNLNHDAMYWYRQDPGQGLRLIYYSQIVNDFQKGDIAEGYSVSREKKESFPLTVTSAQKNPTAFYLCASMLRSGLQGYGYTFGSGTRLTVV.

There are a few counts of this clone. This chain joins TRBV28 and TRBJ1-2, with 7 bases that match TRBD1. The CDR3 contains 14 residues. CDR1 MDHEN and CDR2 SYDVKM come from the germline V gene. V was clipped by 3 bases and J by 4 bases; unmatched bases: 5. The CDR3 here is CASSFETGPYGYTF. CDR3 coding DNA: TGTGCCAGCAGTTTCGAGACAGGGCCCTATGGCTACACCTTC.

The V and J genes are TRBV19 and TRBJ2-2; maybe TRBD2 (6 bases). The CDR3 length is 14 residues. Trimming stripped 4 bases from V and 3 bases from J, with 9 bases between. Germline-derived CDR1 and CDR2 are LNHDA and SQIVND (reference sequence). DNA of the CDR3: TGTGCCAGTAGTACCCGGGACTACACCGGGGAGCTGTTTTTT. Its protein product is CASSTRDYTGELFF. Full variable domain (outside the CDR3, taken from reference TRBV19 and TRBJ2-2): DGGITQSPKYLFRKEGQNVTLSCEQNLNHDAMYWYRQDPGQGLRLIYYSQIVNDFQKGDIAEGYSVSREKKESFPLTVTSAQKNPTAFYLCASSTRDYTGELFFGEGSRLTVL.

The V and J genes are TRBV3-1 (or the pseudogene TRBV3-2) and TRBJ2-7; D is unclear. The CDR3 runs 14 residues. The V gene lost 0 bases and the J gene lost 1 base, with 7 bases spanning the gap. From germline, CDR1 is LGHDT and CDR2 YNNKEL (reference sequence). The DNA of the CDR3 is TGTGCCAGCAGCCAAGATAGCTTATCCTACGAGCAGTACTTC. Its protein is CASSQDSLSYEQYF.

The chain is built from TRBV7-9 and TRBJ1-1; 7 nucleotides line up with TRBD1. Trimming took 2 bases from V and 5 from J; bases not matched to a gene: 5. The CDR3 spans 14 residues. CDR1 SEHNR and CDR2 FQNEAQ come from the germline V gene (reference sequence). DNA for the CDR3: TGTGCCAGCAGCTTATTCGGGACAGAGACTGAAGCTTTCTTT. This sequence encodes CASSLFGTETEAFF.

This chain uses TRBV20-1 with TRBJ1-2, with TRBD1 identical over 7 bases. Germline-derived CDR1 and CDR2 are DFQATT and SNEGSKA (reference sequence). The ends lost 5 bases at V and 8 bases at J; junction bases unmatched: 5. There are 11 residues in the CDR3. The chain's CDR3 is CSAGTVEGYTF. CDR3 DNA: TGCAGTGCTGGGACAGTCGAGGGCTACACCTTC.

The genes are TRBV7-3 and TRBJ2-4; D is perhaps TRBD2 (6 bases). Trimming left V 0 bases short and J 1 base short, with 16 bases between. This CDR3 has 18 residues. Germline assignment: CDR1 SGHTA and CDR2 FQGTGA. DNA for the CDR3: TGTGCCAGCAGCTTAACGGGGGGAGCACCCGGGGCCAAAAACATTCAGTACTTC. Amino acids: CASSLTGGAPGAKNIQYF.

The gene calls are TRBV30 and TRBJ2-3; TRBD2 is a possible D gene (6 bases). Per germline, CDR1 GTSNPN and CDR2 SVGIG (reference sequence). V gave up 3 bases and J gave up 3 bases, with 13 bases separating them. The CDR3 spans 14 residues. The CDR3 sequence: CAWRTGRSTDTQYF. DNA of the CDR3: TGTGCCTGGAGAACCGGGAGATCGACAGATACGCAGTATTTT.

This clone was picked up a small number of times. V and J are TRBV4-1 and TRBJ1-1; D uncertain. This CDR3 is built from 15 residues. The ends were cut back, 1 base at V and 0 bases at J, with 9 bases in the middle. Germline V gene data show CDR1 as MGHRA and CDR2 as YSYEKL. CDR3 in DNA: TGCGCCAGCAGCCAAGTAGTATTAATGAACACTGAAGCTTTCTTT. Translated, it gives CASSQVVLMNTEAFF.

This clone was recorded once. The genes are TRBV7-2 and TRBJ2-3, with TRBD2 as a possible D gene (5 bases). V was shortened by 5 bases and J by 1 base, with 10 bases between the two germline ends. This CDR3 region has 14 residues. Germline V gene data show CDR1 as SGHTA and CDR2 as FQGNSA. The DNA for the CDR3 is TGTGCCAGCAGCCGGCGGGTCCGCACAGATACGCAGTATTTT. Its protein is CASSRRVRTDTQYF.